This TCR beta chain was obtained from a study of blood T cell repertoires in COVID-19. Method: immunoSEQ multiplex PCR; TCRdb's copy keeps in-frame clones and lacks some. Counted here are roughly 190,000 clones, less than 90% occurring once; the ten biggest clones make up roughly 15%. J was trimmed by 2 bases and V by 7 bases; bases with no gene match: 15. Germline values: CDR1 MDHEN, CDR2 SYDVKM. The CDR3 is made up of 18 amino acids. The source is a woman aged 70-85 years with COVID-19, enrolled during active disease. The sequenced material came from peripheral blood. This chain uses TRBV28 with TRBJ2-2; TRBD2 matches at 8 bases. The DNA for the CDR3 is TGTGCCAGCACCAGGGGACTAGGAGGCCCAAAAAACACCGGGGAGCTGTTTTTT. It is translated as CASTRGLGGPKNTGELFF.